This TCR beta chain came from a study of T cell responses to AZD1222 COVID-19 vaccine. General study points: Just a handful of AZD1222 recipients tested seropositive at baseline. Spike-specific TCR breadth and depth both grew after two AZD1222 doses. The repertoires were collected only after the peak T cell response.

Data came from immunoSEQ multiplex PCR; TCRdb stores just in-frame clones and leaves some out. The data show tens of thousands of clones, roughly 90% seen once. As to this clone: Its target is unknown.

The CDR3 covers 16 residues. The germline gives CDR1 SGHRS, CDR2 YFSETQ. After removal of 0 bases from V and 8 bases from J, the junction contained 10 bases not matched to a gene. The chain couples TRBV5-1 to TRBJ2-1, with 8 bases lining up with TRBD2. This receptor was identified in an adult in good health. The specimen comprised peripheral blood, sampled on day 0 of MenACWY control vaccination. The CDR3 nucleotides are TGCGCCAGCAGCTTGGTCCTTAGCGGGGATGGGGATGAGCAGTTCTTC. As protein: CASSLVLSGDGDEQFF.